The rows below give T cell receptor beta chains drawn from one sample of a study of T cells after yellow fever vaccination. TCRdb passed the 5' RACE reads through MiXCR, listing each CDR3 protein once. The sample shows hundreds of thousands of distinct CDR3 sequences, roughly a fifth of them seen only once. The starting material was PBMCs, obtained 15 days after the yellow fever booster vaccination. The receptors stem from a man younger than 45 who received the YFV17D yellow fever vaccine. The CDR3 runs from the conserved cysteine through the conserved F or W. D genes are given only for firm matches. The size of a clone is reported for some rows only, either as once, few or many, or as a class for expanded clones.

cdr3_nt: TGTGCCACCAGTGATGGGGCAGTACCCAAAAACATTCAGTACTTC; cdr3_aa: CATSDGAVPKNIQYF; v_call: TRBV24-1; clone_size: many; d_call: -; j_call: TRBJ2-4
cdr3_nt: TGTGCCAGCAGCCGTGGGACAGGTAGCACTGAAGCTTTCTTT; cdr3_aa: CASSRGTGSTEAFF; v_call: TRBV7-9; clone_size: once; d_call: TRBD1; j_call: TRBJ1-1
cdr3_nt: TGTGCCAGCAGTCTGAGGGGGAGCACCGGGGAGCTGTTTTTT; cdr3_aa: CASSLRGSTGELFF; v_call: TRBV27; clone_size: few; d_call: -; j_call: TRBJ2-2
cdr3_nt: TGTGCCAGCAGCTCATACGGACTAGCGGGAGTTACCGGGGAGCTGTTTTTT; cdr3_aa: CASSSYGLAGVTGELFF; v_call: TRBV11-2; clone_size: -; d_call: TRBD2; j_call: TRBJ2-2
cdr3_nt: TGTGCCAGCAGTTTGCCAGGGCTCGGGGCCAACGTCCTGACTTTC; cdr3_aa: CASSLPGLGANVLTF; v_call: TRBV5-6; clone_size: -; d_call: -; j_call: TRBJ2-6
cdr3_nt: TGCAGTGCTAGAGAGCAAAACCCCGGGGAGCTGTTTTTT; cdr3_aa: CSAREQNPGELFF; v_call: TRBV20-1; clone_size: few; d_call: -; j_call: TRBJ2-2
cdr3_nt: TGTGCCAGCCGAACAGGGATTGCGGGAGGGCCGTGGGAGACCCAGTACTTC; cdr3_aa: CASRTGIAGGPWETQYF; v_call: TRBV21-1; clone_size: -; d_call: -; j_call: TRBJ2-5
cdr3_nt: TGCGCCAGCAGCCAAGATCTAATACTAGCCAGCACAGATACGCAGTATTTT; cdr3_aa: CASSQDLILASTDTQYF; v_call: TRBV4-3; clone_size: few; d_call: -; j_call: TRBJ2-3
cdr3_nt: TGTGCCAGCAGTTACTCGATTGGGTTGCGCTCTCTCTCTGGGGCCAACGTCCTGACTTTC; cdr3_aa: CASSYSIGLRSLSGANVLTF; v_call: TRBV6-2/TRBV6-3; clone_size: -; d_call: -; j_call: TRBJ2-6
cdr3_nt: TGTGCCAGCACGGAGGTCCTAGCGGGAGGCCACGAGCAGTACTTC; cdr3_aa: CASTEVLAGGHEQYF; v_call: TRBV6-2/TRBV6-3; clone_size: few; d_call: TRBD2; j_call: TRBJ2-7
cdr3_nt: TGCAGTGCTAGACTTTGGAGCGGGGGGAACGAGCAGTACTTC; cdr3_aa: CSARLWSGGNEQYF; v_call: TRBV20-1; clone_size: once; d_call: TRBD2; j_call: TRBJ2-7
cdr3_nt: TGTGCCTGCAGTTTAGCGGAGGGGGAGACCCAGTACTTC; cdr3_aa: CACSLAEGETQYF; v_call: TRBV28; clone_size: -; d_call: -; j_call: TRBJ2-5
cdr3_nt: TGTGCCAGCAGCGTAGGGGGGGGCGGGGGATCATACAATGAGCAGTTCTTC; cdr3_aa: CASSVGGGGGSYNEQFF; v_call: TRBV9; clone_size: -; d_call: -; j_call: TRBJ2-1
cdr3_nt: TGCAGTGCTAGCGACAGGGTCTACGAGCAGTACTTC; cdr3_aa: CSASDRVYEQYF; v_call: TRBV20-1; clone_size: few; d_call: TRBD1; j_call: TRBJ2-7
cdr3_nt: TGCGCCAGCAGCCGACCGGACTCTGGAAACACCATATATTTT; cdr3_aa: CASSRPDSGNTIYF; v_call: TRBV5-1; clone_size: -; d_call: -; j_call: TRBJ1-3
cdr3_nt: TGTGCCAGCAACATCGGAGGGGGTGTTTACAATGAGCAGTTCTTC; cdr3_aa: CASNIGGGVYNEQFF; v_call: TRBV5-5; clone_size: few; d_call: -; j_call: TRBJ2-1
cdr3_nt: TGCAGTGCTAGGGCAGGCCCTAGCACAGATACGCAGTATTTT; cdr3_aa: CSARAGPSTDTQYF; v_call: TRBV20-1; clone_size: few; d_call: -; j_call: TRBJ2-3
cdr3_nt: TGTGCCAGCAGCTCCACCCCGACTTTAGCCAAAAACATTCAGTACTTC; cdr3_aa: CASSSTPTLAKNIQYF; v_call: TRBV9; clone_size: few; d_call: -; j_call: TRBJ2-4
cdr3_nt: TGTGCCAGCAGCTTCTTCTACAATGAGCAGTTCTTC; cdr3_aa: CASSFFYNEQFF; v_call: TRBV7-2; clone_size: -; d_call: -; j_call: TRBJ2-1
cdr3_nt: TGCAGCGTTGCTTTCCTCGTGGCAGATACGCAGTATTTT; cdr3_aa: CSVAFLVADTQYF; v_call: TRBV29-1; clone_size: few; d_call: -; j_call: TRBJ2-3
cdr3_nt: TGTGCCAGCAGACCCGGCTCGGACCGCACCGGGGAGCTGTTTTTT; cdr3_aa: CASRPGSDRTGELFF; v_call: TRBV6-1; clone_size: -; d_call: -; j_call: TRBJ2-2
cdr3_nt: TGCAGTGCTAGAGGGGGACAGGGATACGAGCAGTACTTC; cdr3_aa: CSARGGQGYEQYF; v_call: TRBV20-1; clone_size: -; d_call: TRBD1; j_call: TRBJ2-7
cdr3_nt: TGTGCCAGCAGCTTGGCTGCCATGATGAACACTGAAGCTTTCTTT; cdr3_aa: CASSLAAMMNTEAFF; v_call: TRBV5-5; clone_size: once; d_call: -; j_call: TRBJ1-1
cdr3_nt: TGTGCCAGCAGTGAAATCGGGACTAGCGGTTCATCTCAAGAGACCCAGTACTTC; cdr3_aa: CASSEIGTSGSSQETQYF; v_call: TRBV6-1; clone_size: -; d_call: TRBD2; j_call: TRBJ2-5
cdr3_nt: TGCAGCGTTCTACTAGCGGGAGAGGCCCCGTACTTC; cdr3_aa: CSVLLAGEAPYF; v_call: TRBV29-1; clone_size: once; d_call: TRBD2; j_call: TRBJ2-7
cdr3_nt: TGTGCCAGCTCAGCCGACCGAGCTCCGGCCGAGCAGTACTTC; cdr3_aa: CASSADRAPAEQYF; v_call: TRBV18; clone_size: -; d_call: -; j_call: TRBJ2-7
cdr3_nt: TGTGCCTGGAGTGTTGTTAGCGGGGGCGAGCAGTACTTC; cdr3_aa: CAWSVVSGGEQYF; v_call: TRBV30; clone_size: many; d_call: TRBD2; j_call: TRBJ2-7
cdr3_nt: TGTGCCAGCAGCTTGCGTCCAGATACGCAGTATTTT; cdr3_aa: CASSLRPDTQYF; v_call: TRBV5-6; clone_size: few; d_call: -; j_call: TRBJ2-3